One sample yielded the 2 T cell receptor beta chains listed below, sequenced in a study of blood T cells in healthy people across ages. A second about 6 to 12 cycle PCR used barcoded and J-beta primers. TCRdb recomputed calls from the 5' RACE reads with MiXCR, one row per CDR3 protein. The sample yields some 1.7 million distinct CDR3 sequences, roughly 30% seen once. Sequenced sample: blood. The receptors were sampled from a woman aged 30 to 39 in good health.

A note on this clonotype: Being one base from a much bigger clone, this may be a read error. CDR3 amino acids: CAIQAGASQTQYF. CDR3 DNA sequence: TGTGCCATCCAAGCCGGGGCTAGCCAGACCCAGTACTTC. V is TRBV6-2 or TRBV6-3 and J is TRBJ2-5; D tentatively reads TRBD1 or TRBD2 (5 bases each). The CDR3 has 13 amino acids. From germline, CDR1 is MNHEY and CDR2 SVGEGT. Trimming left V 10 bases short and J 6 bases short, with 18 bases between.

The table lists this clonotype with many counts. The chain combines TRBV12-3 or TRBV12-4 with TRBJ2-7; 7 bases are shared with TRBD1. CDR3 size: 19 residues. The junction had 18 bases not matched to a gene; V was cut back by 0 bases and J by 4 bases. CDR3 DNA sequence: TGTGCCAGCAGTTTAGCCAGCATATTGGGACAGTCCCAATTGTACGAGCAGTACTTC. It translates to CASSLASILGQSQLYEQYF.